Here is one T cell receptor beta chain with its context. The data are from a study of technical replicates of blood from a handful of donors. The junction had 8 bases not matched to a gene; V was cut back by 5 bases and J by 3 bases. Looked up from germline, CDR1 is SGHNT and CDR2 is YENEEA. This CDR3 contains 16 residues. TCRdb's copy holds only in-frame clones and misses some; the assay was immunoSEQ multiplex PCR. The sample contains approximately 89,000 clones, approximately 94% of which appear only once. Material: T cells isolated from PBMCs. The gene calls are TRBV11-3 and TRBJ1-4, with 8 nucleotides matching TRBD1. This TCR was sampled from a human donor in good health. CDR3: CASSAPIRGPNEKLFF. The CDR3 DNA follows: TGTGCCAGCAGCGCACCGATCAGGGGGCCTAATGAAAAACTGTTTTTT.